Each of the 8 T cell receptor beta chains below was sequenced from the same sample in a study of cytomegalovirus exposure and HLA in healthy donors. It was with 60 Vbeta and 13 Jbeta primers that the PCR ran. Some clones are missing from TCRdb's copy, which holds only in-frame ones; the method was immunoSEQ multiplex PCR. This repertoire shows about 200,000 clones, roughly 80% found once; its top ten account for 2.5% to 3%. Source material: PBMCs. The source of these receptors is a woman in her thirties or forties in good health and CMV-seronegative.

The rearrangement links TRBV11-2 to TRBJ2-5; 10 nucleotides agree with TRBD2. The germline CDR1 and CDR2 sequences are SGHAT and FQNNGV. The junction had 2 bases not matched to a gene; V was cut back by 3 bases and J by 4 bases. The CDR3 contains 14 residues. The chain's CDR3 is CASSFTSGTETQYF. DNA of the CDR3: TGTGCCAGCAGCTTCACTAGCGGGACAGAGACCCAGTACTTC.

This sequence joins TRBV7-8 and TRBJ2-7, with TRBD2 matching over 10 bases. This CDR3 spans 14 amino acids. The V gene's germline CDR1 is SGHVS and CDR2 FQNEAQ. V was pared by 6 bases and J by 4 bases, with 6 bases of the junction left unmatched. This CDR3 is CASSPSGGSYEQYF. In DNA form, the CDR3 reads TGTGCCAGCAGTCCTAGCGGGGGTTCTTACGAGCAGTACTTC. The full variable domain, completed using reference TRBV7-8 and TRBJ2-7, is GAGVSQSPRYKVAKRGQDVALRCDPISGHVSLFWYQQALGQGPEFLTYFQNEAQLDKSGLPSDRFFAERPEGSVSTLKIQRTQQEDSAVYLCASSPSGGSYEQYFGPGTRLTVT.

This chain uses TRBV4-1 with TRBJ1-2; 7 bases line up with TRBD1. The CDR3 is 15 amino acids. After removal of 5 bases from V and 6 bases from J, the junction contained 12 bases not matched to a gene. CDR1 and CDR2 (germline): MGHRA, YSYEKL. The CDR3: CASSSTPGTEDGYTF. The CDR3 DNA reads as TGCGCCAGCAGCTCGACACCCGGGACAGAGGATGGCTACACCTTC.

The chain recombines TRBV29-1 with TRBJ1-4; tentative D call: TRBD1 (6 bases). Germline V lookup: CDR1 SQVTM, CDR2 ANQGSEA. This CDR3 spans 15 amino acids. V was shortened by 0 bases and J by 7 bases, with 15 bases between the two germline ends. The CDR3 spells CSVEDVGTKREKLFF. DNA of the CDR3: TGCAGCGTTGAAGATGTCGGGACAAAGCGTGAAAAACTGTTTTTT.

This clone was seen a handful of times. The chain recombines TRBV2 with TRBJ1-2; D remains unclear. Germline-derived CDR1 and CDR2 are SNHLY and FYNNEI. V gave up 8 bases and J gave up 3 bases, with 13 bases separating them. The CDR3 is made up of 13 amino acids. CDR3 loop: CASGSSGDYGYTF. The CDR3 DNA reads as TGTGCCAGCGGTTCGAGCGGGGACTATGGCTACACCTTC.

The sample holds one count of this clone. As DNA, the CDR3 is TGTGCCAGCAGCTTAGATCGCGGTGACGGCTACACCTTC. Its translation is CASSLDRGDGYTF. The chain employs TRBV11-2 and TRBJ1-2; D unclear. Trimming stripped 0 bases from V and 8 bases from J, with 10 bases between. This CDR3 comprises 13 residues. CDR1 and CDR2 from the germline V gene are SGHAT and FQNNGV.

This clone was found once. The genes are TRBV5-1 and TRBJ2-3, with D maybe TRBD1 (5 bases). The CDR3 covers 14 residues. Germline CDR1 reads SGHRS; CDR2 reads YFSETQ. The V and J ends lost 3 bases and 4 bases respectively, with 12 bases between them. Written as DNA, the CDR3 is TGCGCCAGCAGCTCCAGTCTCAGGGCAGATACGCAGTATTTT. Its protein is CASSSSLRADTQYF.

This sequence joins TRBV7-9 and TRBJ2-3, with 7 bases fitting TRBD1. V lost 3 bases, J lost 1 base, and 7 bases stayed unmatched. This CDR3 is built from 16 residues. CDR1 SEHNR and CDR2 FQNEAQ come from the germline V gene (reference sequence). The CDR3 bases are TGTGCCAGCAGCTTCTTTCAAGGGGGCGGCACAGATACGCAGTATTTT. It encodes CASSFFQGGGTDTQYF.